This TCR beta chain emerged from a study of blood T cell repertoires in COVID-19. As for the study in general: Sites across the United States, Italy and Spain contributed samples from acute and convalescent COVID-19. T cells, B-cell-depleted T cells, or PBMCs provided the cDNA or gDNA that served as material.

In the original workflow: Amplification of reference gene primers was used by the study to estimate nucleated cell counts. Sequencing was performed with immunoSEQ multiplex PCR; in TCRdb, only in-frame clones are kept and a portion is missing. The DNA gave D and trimming, while V, J and clone size come from that table. The sample includes roughly 280,000 clones, roughly 90% of them seen just once. CDR1 is SEHNR, CDR2 FQNEAQ, per germline (reference sequence). Trimming took 6 bases from V and 5 from J, leaving 16 bases between them. The CDR3 length is 15 residues. The specimen was peripheral blood. J is TRBJ2-2 and V is TRBV7-9; D may be TRBD2 (6 bases). The sequence was collected from a man younger than 45 with active or convalescent COVID-19. The CDR3 sequence: CASRPGGQDTGELFF. The CDR3 nucleotides read TGTGCCAGCAGGCCAGGAGGGCAAGATACCGGGGAGCTGTTTTTT.